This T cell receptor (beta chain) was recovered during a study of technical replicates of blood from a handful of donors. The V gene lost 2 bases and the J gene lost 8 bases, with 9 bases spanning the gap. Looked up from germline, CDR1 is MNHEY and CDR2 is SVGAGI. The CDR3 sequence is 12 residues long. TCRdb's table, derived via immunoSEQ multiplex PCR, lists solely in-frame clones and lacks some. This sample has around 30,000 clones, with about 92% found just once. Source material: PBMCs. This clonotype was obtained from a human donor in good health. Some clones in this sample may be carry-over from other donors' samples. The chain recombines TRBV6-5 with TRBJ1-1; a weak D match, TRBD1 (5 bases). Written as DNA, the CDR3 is TGTGCCAGCAGTTACCGGGGGGGAGAAGCTTTCTTT. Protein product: CASSYRGGEAFF.